The clone carrying this T cell receptor (beta chain) was found many times. Its antigen remains unknown. The sample belongs to a study of read filtering for tumor transcriptome and immune sequencing. Study-level information: By R-ISS, stages I, II and III held 8, 16 and 7 patients.

Every patient had bone marrow sampled while the disease was active. The CDR3 spans 16 residues. The V segment lost 3 bases and the J segment 4 bases; nucleotides outside the gene matches: 7. Germline CDR1 and CDR2: SGHTA and FQGNSA. Study-wide points: Without single-read clonotypes, shared clonotype proportions correlated more between IR-seq and RNA-seq. RNA-seq captured clonotypes less deeply and reliably than IR-seq.

From 300 to 450 ng of RNA, a library with molecular barcoded alpha/delta and beta/gamma adaptors was made. MiXCR was run by TCRdb on the reads, yielding one entry per CDR3 protein. The table records approximately 38,000 distinct CDR3 sequences, approximately 13% of them present only once. The chain employs TRBV7-2 and TRBJ2-1; 9 bases line up with TRBD2. Material for sequencing was a population of CD138-negative cells sorted from bone marrow. This TCR was sampled from a donor aged 40 or older with multiple myeloma. In DNA form, the CDR3 reads TGTGCCAGCAGCTTCTCTAGCGGGAACGTATACAATGAGCAGTTCTTC. Translated, it gives CASSFSSGNVYNEQFF.